Sequencing of this T cell receptor beta chain was carried out in a study of technical replicates of blood from a handful of donors. The data were produced by immunoSEQ multiplex PCR, yet TCRdb's version contains in-frame clones alone and is incomplete. The data show about 67,000 clones, with approximately 97% seen just once and over 0.2% held by the top ten. Trimming pared 0 bases from V and 6 bases from J, leaving 14 bases between. Per germline, CDR1 MGHRA and CDR2 YSYEKL. The CDR3 sequence is 15 residues long. Sequenced input: T cells isolated from PBMCs. This chain connects TRBV4-1 to TRBJ1-1; D may be TRBD1 (6 bases). The TCR originated in a human donor in good health. The CDR3 region has the DNA TGCGCCAGCAGCCAAGAAGCGCAGGGGTATCCTGAAGCTTTCTTT. As protein: CASSQEAQGYPEAFF.